This T cell receptor beta chain originates from a study of shared clonotypes between healthy human individuals. CDR3 length: 15 amino acids. V was clipped by 2 bases and J by 6 bases; unmatched bases: 6. From germline, CDR1 is SGHTA and CDR2 FQGNSA. The table came from immunoSEQ multiplex PCR; TCRdb's copy has only in-frame clones and leaves some out. The sample shows approximately 330,000 clones, 73% of them seen only once. Healthy HIV-negative adults without recent acute infections or vaccinations served as donors. A CD45RA+ naive subset and a CD45RA-negative memory subset were split from CD4+ cells.

This chain links TRBV7-2 with TRBJ2-7; 11 bases match TRBD2. The source is a man aged 30-40 years in good health. The specimen sequenced was memory CD4+ T cells sorted from blood. Subset denoted: CD45RA-negative fraction. CDR3 in amino acids: CASSLLAGGPPEQYF. CDR3 sequence (DNA): TGTGCCAGCAGCTTATTAGCGGGAGGGCCCCCCGAGCAGTACTTC. Full variable domain (rest looked up from reference TRBV7-2 and TRBJ2-7): GAGVSQSPSNKVTEKGKDVELRCDPISGHTALYWYRQSLGQGLEFLIYFQGNSAPDKSGLPSDRFSAERTGGSVSTLTIQRTQQEDSAVYLCASSLLAGGPPEQYFGPGTRLTVT.